Below, one T cell receptor beta chain is given with its context. Its antigen is currently not known. Base qualities were left out, and no much larger clone turns up one base away. The record originates from a study of control samples from healthy donors and cancer patients (dated by TCRdb to about 2020). The receptor library was made with the immunoSEQ multiplex PCR assay. Here the immuneACCESS table is served through TCRdb, limited to in-frame sequences with V and J called. Missing clones are a known gap in these copies; in checked studies unresolved V genes cover under half, and the rest lacks a known reason. Within this sample are about 53,000 clones, with about 90% of them counted one time only. Roughly an eighth of the sample is in the top ten clones. Measured from the cysteine to the phenylalanine, the CDR3 is 16 residues long. CDR3 DNA is the only sequence kept; it has 48 bases, read in frame from the first base. As encoded in the germline V gene, CDR1 is KGHSH while CDR2 is LQKENI. V drops 2 bases and J drops 3 bases, leaving 17 bases in between.

The rearranged chain carries TRBV18 and TRBJ2-7; perhaps TRBD2 is the D gene, with 5 bases matching. This clonotype was obtained from a man between 60 and 70 years old with head and neck cancer. Sequencing was performed on PBMCs. The CDR3 reads as follows: CASSPNRGEVGYEQYF. In nucleotides, the sequence is TGTGCCAGCTCACCAAATCGGGGAGAGGTCGGCTACGAGCAGTACTTC.